Shown below are 28 T cell receptor beta chains from a single sample sequenced in a study of cytomegalovirus exposure and HLA in healthy donors. In the PCR, 60 Vbeta and 13 Jbeta primers were used. The assay was immunoSEQ multiplex PCR, and TCRdb's table has in-frame clones only and misses some. The data hold 75,000 to 100,000 clones, with more than 65% observed a single time. Sequencing was carried out using PBMCs. The receptors originated from a man between 60 and 70 years old in good health and CMV-seronegative.

This clone was picked up one time. This rearrangement joins TRBV6-1 to TRBJ1-2; no clear D gene. Germline V gene lookup returns CDR1 MNHNS and CDR2 SASEGT. This CDR3 spans 11 amino acids. Deletions cut 6 bases from V and 7 bases from J, with 9 bases between. The chain's CDR3 is CASRQFPGYTF. The CDR3 nucleotides read TGTGCCAGCAGGCAGTTCCCTGGCTACACCTTC.

This clone was seen only once. This chain joins TRBV10-3 and TRBJ2-2; 9 bases map to TRBD1. This CDR3 is 17 amino acids long. The V gene's germline CDR1 is ENHRY and CDR2 SYGVKD. Unmatched junction bases numbered 11, after V lost 5 bases and J lost 4 bases. The CDR3: CAISRNRGQSGTGELFF. The CDR3 DNA sequence: TGTGCCATCAGTAGAAACAGGGGGCAATCGGGCACCGGGGAGCTGTTTTTT.

The rearrangement uses TRBV4-1 and TRBJ2-3; 10 bases agree with TRBD2. Germline CDR1 and CDR2: MGHRA and YSYEKL. The CDR3 has 16 amino acids. Unmatched junction bases numbered 5, after V lost 5 bases and J lost 0 bases. The CDR3, as DNA: TGCGCCAGCAGCAAACGGACTAGCGGAAGCACAGATACGCAGTATTTT. Its translation is CASSKRTSGSTDTQYF.

In DNA, the CDR3 is TGCGCCAGCAGCCTACAGGGGGACACTGAAGCTTTCTTT. This gives the protein CASSLQGDTEAFF. The chain couples TRBV5-1 to TRBJ1-1; 8 positions agree with TRBD1. This CDR3 contains 13 residues. With 4 bases clipped from V and 3 bases from J, the junction kept 2 bases outside the gene matches. CDR1 and CDR2 from the germline V gene are SGHRS and YFSETQ.

The chain carries TRBV6-6 and TRBJ2-7; D is perhaps TRBD2 (6 bases). With 2 bases removed from V and 5 bases from J, the gap between germline ends came to 10 bases. The CDR3 runs to 13 residues. CDR1 and CDR2 from the germline V gene are MNHNY and SVGAGI (reference sequence). CDR3 protein: CASSYDGGNEQYF. CDR3 coding DNA: TGTGCCAGCAGTTACGATGGGGGGAACGAGCAGTACTTC.

The gene calls are TRBV29-1 and TRBJ2-2; tentatively, D is TRBD1 (5 bases). The length of the CDR3 is 16 residues. CDR1 and CDR2 (germline): SQVTM, ANQGSEA. Deletions cut 3 bases from V and 6 bases from J, with 20 bases between. The CDR3 reads CSVDTGQGLGSGELFF. DNA of the CDR3: TGCAGCGTTGATACTGGGCAGGGCCTTGGATCCGGGGAGCTGTTTTTT.

V is TRBV19 and J is TRBJ1-5; 8 nucleotides align to TRBD1. V trimming: 6 bases; J trimming: 0 bases; junction bases outside the gene matches: 16. Germline-derived CDR1 and CDR2 are LNHDA and SQIVND (reference sequence). The CDR3 totals 19 residues. The CDR3 here is CASRLATGEVSYSNQPQHF. The DNA of the CDR3 is TGTGCCAGTAGATTAGCGACAGGGGAGGTTAGTTATAGCAATCAGCCCCAGCATTTT.

The V gene is TRBV7-2, the J gene TRBJ1-1; D may be TRBD1 (5 bases). Per germline, CDR1 SGHTA and CDR2 FQGNSA. Trimming shortened V by 5 bases and J by 6 bases, and 16 bases separated the two germline ends. This CDR3 is built from 14 residues. CDR3 region: CASSPTAGRSEAFF. CDR3 sequence (DNA): TGTGCCAGCAGCCCAACAGCGGGGCGGTCTGAAGCTTTCTTT.

This chain links TRBV5-1 with TRBJ2-5; no firm D call. The CDR3 is 14 amino acids. V lost 0 bases to trimming and J lost 4 bases, with 10 bases between them. The germline gives CDR1 SGHRS, CDR2 YFSETQ. For the CDR3, the DNA is TGCGCCAGCAGCTTGGCCGCGGCTAGAGAGACCCAGTACTTC. Translating it yields CASSLAAARETQYF. Filled out from reference TRBV5-1 and TRBJ2-5, the complete variable domain reads KAGVTQTPRYLIKTRGQQVTLSCSPISGHRSVSWYQQTPGQGLQFLFEYFSETQRNKGNFPGRFSGRQFSNSRSEMNVSTLELGDSALYLCASSLAAARETQYFGPGTRLLVL.

This clone showed up just once. The chain combines TRBV5-1 with TRBJ2-3; possibly TRBD1 for D (6 bases). V shed 4 bases and J shed 2 bases, with 14 bases lying between them. CDR3 size: 15 residues. Germline assignment: CDR1 SGHRS and CDR2 YFSETQ. CDR3 residues: CASSPWGPPTDTQYF. CDR3 sequence (DNA): TGCGCCAGCAGCCCTTGGGGGCCCCCCACAGATACGCAGTATTTT. Combining the CDR3 with reference TRBV5-1 and TRBJ2-3 gives the whole variable domain KAGVTQTPRYLIKTRGQQVTLSCSPISGHRSVSWYQQTPGQGLQFLFEYFSETQRNKGNFPGRFSGRQFSNSRSEMNVSTLELGDSALYLCASSPWGPPTDTQYFGPGTRLTVL.

J is TRBJ2-5 and V is TRBV18; a possible D gene is TRBD1 (5 bases). The CDR3 extends over 15 amino acids. Germline V gene sequence: CDR1 KGHSH, CDR2 LQKENI. V gave up 3 bases and J gave up 2 bases, with 13 bases separating them. The CDR3: CASSPIQDKQETQYF. The CDR3 DNA reads as TGTGCCAGCTCACCCATTCAGGACAAGCAAGAGACCCAGTACTTC.

This clone appeared a few times. The genes are TRBV5-1 and TRBJ1-1; D is unclear. Trimming took 6 bases from V and 2 from J, leaving 8 bases between them. The CDR3 spans 12 residues. Germline CDR1 reads SGHRS; CDR2 reads YFSETQ. The chain's CDR3 is CASKVGNTEAFF. The CDR3 DNA follows: TGCGCCAGCAAAGTTGGCAACACTGAAGCTTTCTTT.

The chain recombines TRBV4-1 with TRBJ2-7, with D tentatively TRBD1 (7 bases). V was shortened by 4 bases and J by 4 bases, with 14 bases between the two germline ends. CDR3 length equals 14 residues. In germline, CDR1 is MGHRA, CDR2 YSYEKL. For the CDR3, the DNA is TGCGCCAGCAGCCTGGCACAGGGGAGGTACGAGCAGTACTTC. Its protein product is CASSLAQGRYEQYF.

V gene TRBV6-1 combines with J gene TRBJ2-3; the match to TRBD2 covers 9 bases. Germline V gene data show CDR1 as MNHNS and CDR2 as SASEGT. V gave up 1 base and J gave up 5 bases; unmatched junction bases: 4. The CDR3 runs to 15 residues. The CDR3 DNA reads TGTGCCAGCAGTGAAGAGACTAGCGGTAGAGATACGCAGTATTTT. It codes for CASSEETSGRDTQYF.

The count of this clone is one. The chain combines TRBV19 with TRBJ1-3; D is unresolved. Germline CDR1 reads LNHDA; CDR2 reads SQIVND (reference sequence). Trimming took off 8 bases at V and 0 bases at J, with 5 bases between the two ends. The CDR3 extends over 12 amino acids. The CDR3 bases are TGTGCCAGTCGGGACTCTGGAAACACCATATATTTT. This encodes CASRDSGNTIYF.

In this sample, this clone turned up a few times. This chain links TRBV19 with TRBJ1-1; 10 bases map to TRBD1. The germline gives CDR1 LNHDA, CDR2 SQIVND (reference sequence). V lost 6 bases and J lost 5; bases outside the gene matches: 6. This CDR3 comprises 14 residues. The chain's CDR3 is CASRGQGPGTEAFF. The CDR3 bases are TGTGCCAGTAGGGGACAGGGGCCGGGGACTGAAGCTTTCTTT. Together with reference TRBV19 and TRBJ1-1, the CDR3 gives the full variable domain: DGGITQSPKYLFRKEGQNVTLSCEQNLNHDAMYWYRQDPGQGLRLIYYSQIVNDFQKGDIAEGYSVSREKKESFPLTVTSAQKNPTAFYLCASRGQGPGTEAFFGQGTRLTVV.

There are a few counts of this clone. The chain uses TRBV30 and TRBJ1-5; perhaps TRBD1 as D (6 bases). V dropped 3 bases and J dropped 5 bases, with 11 bases sitting between them. This CDR3 has 13 residues. CDR1 is GTSNPN, CDR2 SVGIG, per germline (reference sequence). The CDR3 spells CAWSQGLYQPQHF. DNA of the CDR3: TGTGCCTGGAGCCAGGGGCTGTATCAGCCCCAGCATTTT.

This rearrangement joins TRBV11-2 to TRBJ2-2, with D perhaps matching TRBD1 (5 bases). The CDR3 spans 14 residues. CDR1 SGHAT and CDR2 FQNNGV come from the germline V gene. The V gene lost 5 bases and the J gene lost 6 bases, with 13 bases spanning the gap. CDR3 amino acids: CASSGSTVPGELFF. The DNA for the CDR3 is TGTGCCAGCAGCGGATCGACAGTCCCCGGGGAGCTGTTTTTT.

This clone appeared a few times. V gene TRBV9 combines with J gene TRBJ2-5; 14 bases map to TRBD2. Germline V CDR1 and CDR2: SGDLS, YYNGEE. CDR3 length: 14 residues. V was pared by 4 bases and J by 5 bases, with 1 base of the junction left unmatched. CDR3 DNA sequence: TGTGCCAGCAGCAGGACTAGCGGGAGGGAGACCCAGTACTTC. It yields the protein CASSRTSGRETQYF. The whole variable domain, remainder taken from reference TRBV9 and TRBJ2-5, is DSGVTQTPKHLITATGQRVTLRCSPRSGDLSVYWYQQSLDQGLQFLIQYYNGEERAKGNILERFSAQQFPDLHSELNLSSLELGDSALYFCASSRTSGRETQYFGPGTRLLVL.

The rearrangement uses TRBV5-4 and TRBJ2-2, with TRBD1 as a possible D gene (6 bases). The CDR3 loop spans 17 amino acids. The germline V gene encodes CDR1 SGHNT and CDR2 YYREEE (reference sequence). V lost 4 bases, J lost 7 bases, and 23 bases lay in between. For the CDR3, the DNA is TGTGCCAGCAGCCCAATCGTCCCCGGGACAAGGGGCGGGGAGCTGTTTTTT. Translating gives CASSPIVPGTRGGELFF.

The gene calls are TRBV6-5 and TRBJ1-3; 10 bases align to TRBD1. V lost 6 bases, J lost 2 bases, and 4 bases stayed unmatched. Germline CDR1 and CDR2: MNHEY and SVGAGI. The CDR3 runs to 15 residues. The CDR3 region has the DNA TGTGCCAGCAGACCCGGGACAGGGGCTGGAAACACCATATATTTT. Translated, it gives CASRPGTGAGNTIYF.

V is TRBV6-5 and J is TRBJ2-7; 7 bases map to TRBD1. Germline V gene data show CDR1 as MNHEY and CDR2 as SVGAGI. The V gene end was trimmed by 6 bases and the J gene end by 2 bases; junction bases not matched to a gene: 7. This CDR3 spans 14 amino acids. The CDR3 DNA is TGTGCCAGCAGCTTCCGGGACAGAGCCTACGAGCAGTACTTC. Residues: CASSFRDRAYEQYF.

The V gene is TRBV5-1, the J gene TRBJ2-7; 7 bases line up with TRBD2. Germline CDR1 and CDR2: SGHRS and YFSETQ. The CDR3 length is 15 residues. Trimming removed 2 bases from V and 6 bases from J; junction bases left unmatched: 11. CDR3 sequence reads: CASSFGAGTGGEQYF. The CDR3 DNA sequence: TGCGCCAGCAGCTTCGGAGCAGGCACGGGGGGCGAGCAGTACTTC.

V gene TRBV10-3 combines with J gene TRBJ1-1; D is ambiguous. CDR3 length: 14 residues. The germline V gene has CDR1 ENHRY and CDR2 SYGVKD. V was trimmed by 10 bases and J by 1 base, leaving 16 bases between them. The CDR3 sequence is CATKHLTENTEAFF. DNA of the CDR3: TGTGCCACCAAACATCTCACAGAGAACACTGAAGCTTTCTTT.

The chain couples TRBV2 to TRBJ2-3, with D perhaps TRBD1 (6 bases). Per germline, CDR1 SNHLY and CDR2 FYNNEI. CDR3 length: 14 residues. The V end was cut by 8 bases, the J end by 5 bases, with 17 bases between. CDR3 in DNA: TGTGCCAGCCAGCCGCAGGGGTTTCGAGATACGCAGTATTTT. Translation: CASQPQGFRDTQYF.

The chain recombines TRBV5-1 with TRBJ2-1, with 7 bases identical to TRBD2. The ends lost 0 bases at V and 5 bases at J; junction bases unmatched: 5. The CDR3 has 15 amino acids. Germline loops: CDR1 SGHRS, CDR2 YFSETQ. CDR3 bases: TGCGCCAGCAGCTTGGTGGCGGGAGCGGACAATGAGCAGTTCTTC. It yields the protein CASSLVAGADNEQFF.

This clone appeared a single time. This rearrangement joins TRBV10-1 to TRBJ2-3; 7 positions agree with TRBD1. The CDR3 runs 16 residues. Germline values: CDR1 WNHNN, CDR2 SYGVQD (reference sequence). Losses at the gene ends were 3 bases for V and 4 bases for J; bases not matched to a gene: 10. DNA for the CDR3: TGCGCCAGCAGTGAATTGCAATTGCAGGGGGCAGATACGCAGTATTTT. This gives the protein CASSELQLQGADTQYF.

The chain has TRBV7-8 and TRBJ1-4, with no clear D. CDR1 and CDR2 (germline): SGHVS, FQNEAQ. V was pared by 3 bases and J by 6 bases, with 5 bases between. CDR3 length: 12 residues. CDR3 loop: CASSFHDEKLFF. In DNA form, the CDR3 reads TGTGCCAGCAGCTTCCATGATGAAAAACTGTTTTTT.